This T cell receptor (beta chain) was captured by sequencing in a study of identifying expanded T cells in peripheral blood. With respect to this clone: Its antigen is as yet unknown.

Collection occurred without any documented infections or immune events in donors. Findings and caveats of the study: Over approximately two and four weeks, about 17 and 20 clones changed, versus approximately 1.1 between replicates. Clone count variance between roughly 2-week samples rose with total template count.

The CDR3 has 13 residues. Per the germline V gene, CDR1 is KGHSH and CDR2 is LQKENI. Between the trimmed V and J ends, which lost 0 bases and 11 bases, there was a span of 13 bases. Clones were sequenced by immunoSEQ multiplex PCR, and TCRdb holds only the in-frame ones, with some missing. Of about 94,000 clones in the sample, roughly 90% were seen once. V is TRBV18 and J is TRBJ1-1, with D possibly TRBD1 on 5 matching bases. This receptor was taken from a person between 18 and 75 years old in good health. The source material was blood. CDR3 DNA sequence: TGTGCCAGCTCACCACCGGGGGACCTAGGGGCTTTCTTT. Residues: CASSPPGDLGAFF.